This TCR beta chain was sequenced during a study of T cell responses to AZD1222 COVID-19 vaccine. Assay: immunoSEQ multiplex PCR; the TCRdb copy retains only in-frame clones and omits some. The sample gives around 180,000 clones, 90% to 95% of which show up once; around 1.5% is in the top ten. This CDR3 is built from 20 residues. The sequence came from an adult who received the AZD1222 COVID-19 vaccine. This specimen consisted of peripheral blood, obtained 28 days after the second AZD1222 dose. The chain recombines TRBV1 with TRBJ2-6; whether TRBD1, the table's D call, matches the DNA was not checked. TRBV1 represents a pseudogene. This CDR3 is CTSSHKRDRGHHSGANVLTF. As DNA, the CDR3 is TGCACCAGCAGCCACAAGAGGGACAGGGGCCACCACTCTGGGGCCAACGTCCTGACTTTC.